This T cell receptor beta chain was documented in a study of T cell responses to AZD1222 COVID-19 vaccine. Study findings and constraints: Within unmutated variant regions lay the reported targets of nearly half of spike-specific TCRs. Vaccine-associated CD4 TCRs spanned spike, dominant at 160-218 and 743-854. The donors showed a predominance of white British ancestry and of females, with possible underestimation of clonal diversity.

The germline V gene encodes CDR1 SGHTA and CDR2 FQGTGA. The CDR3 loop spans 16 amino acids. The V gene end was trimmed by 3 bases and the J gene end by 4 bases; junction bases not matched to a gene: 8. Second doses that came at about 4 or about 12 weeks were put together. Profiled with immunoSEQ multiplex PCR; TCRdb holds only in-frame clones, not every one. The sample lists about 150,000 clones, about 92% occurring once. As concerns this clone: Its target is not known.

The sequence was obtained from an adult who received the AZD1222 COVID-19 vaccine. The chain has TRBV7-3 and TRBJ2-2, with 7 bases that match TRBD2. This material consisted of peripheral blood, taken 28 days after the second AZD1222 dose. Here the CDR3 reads CASSLDGLAATGELFF. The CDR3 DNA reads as TGTGCCAGCAGCTTGGATGGGCTAGCGGCCACCGGGGAGCTGTTTTTT.